This TCR beta chain stems from a study of naive and memory T cell subsets. Sorting gates: effector memory CD45RA-CD27-, EMRA CD45RA+CD27-. An equimolar mix of two oligonucleotides served as the beta constant-region primer for TRBC1 and TRBC2. The ligated cDNA underwent four PCR rounds using SP2 and nested alpha and beta constant-region primers. Via MiXCR, TCRdb re-called the UMI-ligation and nested PCR reads, giving one row per CDR3 protein. The table has more than 2,500 distinct CDR3 sequences, roughly 4.8% seen once. This clonotype counts as medium-sized (0.01 to 0.1%). Its antigen is unidentified. Study-wide results and caveats: Over 90% of naive TCR sequences appeared only once after error correction, unlike memory subsets.

CDR3 length equals 14 residues. Germline assignment: CDR1 MDHEN and CDR2 SYDVKM. The V end lost 6 bases, the J end lost 3 bases, and 12 bases lay between the germline ends. What was sequenced was CD4+ TEMRA cells from blood. As for subset: effector memory re-expressing CD45RA, CD45RA+ CD27-. The chain is built from TRBV28 and TRBJ1-3; TRBD1 might be the D (6 bases). The TCR comes from a human donor in good health. Here the CDR3 reads CASSSGTYGNTIYF. The CDR3 DNA follows: TGTGCCAGCAGCTCCGGGACATATGGAAACACCATATATTTT.